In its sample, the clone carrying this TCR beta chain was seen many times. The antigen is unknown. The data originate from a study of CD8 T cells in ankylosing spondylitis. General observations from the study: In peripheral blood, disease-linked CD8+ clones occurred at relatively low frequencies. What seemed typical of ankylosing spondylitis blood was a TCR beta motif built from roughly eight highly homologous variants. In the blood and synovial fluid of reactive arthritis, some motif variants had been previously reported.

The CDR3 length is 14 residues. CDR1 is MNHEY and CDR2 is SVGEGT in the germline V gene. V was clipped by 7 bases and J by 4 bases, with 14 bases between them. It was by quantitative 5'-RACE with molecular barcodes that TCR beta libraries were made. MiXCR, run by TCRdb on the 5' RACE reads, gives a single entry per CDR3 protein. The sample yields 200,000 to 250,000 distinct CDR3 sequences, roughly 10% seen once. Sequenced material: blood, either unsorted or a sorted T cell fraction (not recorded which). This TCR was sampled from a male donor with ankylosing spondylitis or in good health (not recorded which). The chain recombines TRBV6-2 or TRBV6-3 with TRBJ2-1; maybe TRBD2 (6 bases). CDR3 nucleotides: TGTGCCAGCACGGAGGGGCGGGCTTACAATGAGCAGTTCTTC. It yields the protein CASTEGRAYNEQFF.